This T cell receptor beta chain was found in a study of beta chain features in type 1 diabetes. Germline values: CDR1 SGHTA, CDR2 FQGNSA. Trimming cost V 4 bases and J 3 bases, with 12 bases left between them. The CDR3 is 15 residues long. Many counts were recorded for this clone. Expressed TCRB transcripts were sequenced because the entire RNA isolate underwent reverse transcription. Profiling relied on immunoSEQ multiplex PCR, and the TCRdb table lists in-frame clones only, not all of them. The sample includes some 150,000 clones, around 10% of them seen just once. Sequences were obtained from central memory CD4+ T cells from blood. The source is a man younger than 35 in good health. The genes are TRBV7-2 and TRBJ2-2, with a possible D match to TRBD2 (5 bases). The CDR3 nucleotides read TGTGCCAGCAGCTCCCGACGGGATTACACCGGGGAGCTGTTTTTT. The encoded protein is CASSSRRDYTGELFF.